This TCR beta chain was documented in a study of cytotoxic CD8 clonotypes in ibrutinib-treated CLL. The overall study: Average yields of roughly 260,000 productive templates and approximately 100,000 productive rearrangements characterized the samples. General study results and limits: Baseline values of clonality outstripped age-matched healthy donors and followed circulating CD8+ T-cell counts.

This clone was seen once. The antigen remains undetermined. Depth targeted 1 in 200,000 to 1 in 1 million T cells, averaging 10x coverage per clonotype. The assay was immunoSEQ multiplex PCR, and TCRdb's table has in-frame clones only and misses some. Of over 250,000 clones listed, approximately 76% were seen once; the top ten hold about 5%. Trimming cost V 5 bases and J 6 bases, with 6 bases left between them. Germline loops: CDR1 SGHDT, CDR2 YYEEEE. The CDR3 is made up of 11 amino acids. This clonotype originated in a human donor with chronic lymphocytic leukemia. The source was PBMCs, collected at disease progression, from a patient treated with ibrutinib. The chain couples TRBV5-6 to TRBJ2-1; D remains unclear. CDR3 bases: TGTGCCAGCAGGATATCCAATGAGCAGTTCTTC. It codes for CASRISNEQFF.